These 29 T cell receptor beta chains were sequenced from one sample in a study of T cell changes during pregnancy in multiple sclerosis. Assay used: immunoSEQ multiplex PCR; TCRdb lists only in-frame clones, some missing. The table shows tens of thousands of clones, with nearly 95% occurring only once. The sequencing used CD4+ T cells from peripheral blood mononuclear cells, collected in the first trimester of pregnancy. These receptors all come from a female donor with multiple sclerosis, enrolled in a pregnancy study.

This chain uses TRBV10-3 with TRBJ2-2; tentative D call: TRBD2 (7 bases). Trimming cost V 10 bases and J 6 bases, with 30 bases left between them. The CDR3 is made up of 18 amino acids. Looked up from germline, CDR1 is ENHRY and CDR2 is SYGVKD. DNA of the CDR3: TGTGCCACACTTTCTGGGGTTTCGAGGGGGGGAATCGCCGGGGAGCTGTTTTTT. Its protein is CATLSGVSRGGIAGELFF.

The CDR3 DNA reads TGTGCCAGCAGCTTAGCCCGACAGGGGATCACTGAAGCTTTCTTT. Amino acid sequence: CASSLARQGITEAFF. The chain is built from TRBV7-9 and TRBJ1-1, with TRBD1 identical over 8 bases. CDR1 and CDR2 (germline): SEHNR, FQNEAQ (reference sequence). After removal of 0 bases from V and 4 bases from J, the junction contained 4 bases not matched to a gene. CDR3 size: 15 residues.

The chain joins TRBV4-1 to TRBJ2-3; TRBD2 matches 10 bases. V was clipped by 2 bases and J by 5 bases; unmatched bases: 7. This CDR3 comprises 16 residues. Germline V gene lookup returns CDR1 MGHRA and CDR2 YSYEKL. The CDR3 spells CASSQRAGGPVDTQYF. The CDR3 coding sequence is TGCGCCAGCAGCCAACGAGCGGGGGGGCCGGTAGATACGCAGTATTTT.

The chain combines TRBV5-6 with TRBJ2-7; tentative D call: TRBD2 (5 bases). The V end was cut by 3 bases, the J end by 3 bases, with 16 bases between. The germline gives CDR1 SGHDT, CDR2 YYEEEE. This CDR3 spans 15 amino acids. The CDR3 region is CASSSLGSGDYEQYF. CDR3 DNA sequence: TGTGCCAGCAGCTCCTTGGGCTCCGGGGACTACGAGCAGTACTTC. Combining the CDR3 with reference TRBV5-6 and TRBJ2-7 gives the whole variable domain DAGVTQSPTHLIKTRGQQVTLRCSPKSGHDTVSWYQQALGQGPQFIFQYYEEEERQRGNFPDRFSGHQFPNYSSELNVNALLLGDSALYLCASSSLGSGDYEQYFGPGTRLTVT.

This CDR3 reads CASSPGQGRYGYTF. The CDR3 DNA sequence: TGTGCCAGCAGCCCGGGACAGGGCCGCTATGGCTACACCTTC. This chain connects TRBV5-4 to TRBJ1-2; TRBD1 agrees at 9 bases. This CDR3 is 14 amino acids long. Germline values: CDR1 SGHNT, CDR2 YYREEE (reference sequence). V was clipped by 4 bases and J by 4 bases; unmatched bases: 5.

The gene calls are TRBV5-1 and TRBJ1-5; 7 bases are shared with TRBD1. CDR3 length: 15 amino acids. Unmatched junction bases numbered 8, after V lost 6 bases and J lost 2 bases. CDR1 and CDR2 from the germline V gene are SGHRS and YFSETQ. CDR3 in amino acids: CASIYRGKGNQPQHF. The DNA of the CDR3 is TGCGCCAGCATCTACAGGGGAAAGGGCAATCAGCCCCAGCATTTT.

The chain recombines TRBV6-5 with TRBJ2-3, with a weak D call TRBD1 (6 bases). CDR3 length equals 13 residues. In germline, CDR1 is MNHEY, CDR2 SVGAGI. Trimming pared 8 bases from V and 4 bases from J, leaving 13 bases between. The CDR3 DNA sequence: TGTGCCAGCCGATTTGGGGGCGCAGATACGCAGTATTTT. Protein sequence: CASRFGGADTQYF.

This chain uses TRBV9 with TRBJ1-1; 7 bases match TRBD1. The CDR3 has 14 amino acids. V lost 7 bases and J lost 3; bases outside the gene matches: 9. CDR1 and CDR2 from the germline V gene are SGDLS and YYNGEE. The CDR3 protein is CASEETGADTEAFF. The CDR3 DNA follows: TGTGCCAGCGAAGAAACAGGGGCTGACACTGAAGCTTTCTTT. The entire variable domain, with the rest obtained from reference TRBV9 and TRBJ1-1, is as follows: DSGVTQTPKHLITATGQRVTLRCSPRSGDLSVYWYQQSLDQGLQFLIQYYNGEERAKGNILERFSAQQFPDLHSELNLSSLELGDSALYFCASEETGADTEAFFGQGTRLTVV.

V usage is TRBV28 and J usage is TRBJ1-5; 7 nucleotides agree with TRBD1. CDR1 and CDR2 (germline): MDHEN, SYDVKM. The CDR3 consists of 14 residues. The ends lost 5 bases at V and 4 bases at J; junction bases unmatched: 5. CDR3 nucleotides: TGTGCCAGCAGTAAAAACAGGGGAAATCAGCCCCAGCATTTT. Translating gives CASSKNRGNQPQHF.

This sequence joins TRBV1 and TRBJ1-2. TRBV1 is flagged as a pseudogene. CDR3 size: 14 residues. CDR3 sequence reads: CTSSQDLLVRGYAF. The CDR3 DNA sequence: TGCACCAGCAGCCAAGACCTACTAGTGCGGGGCTACGCCTTC.

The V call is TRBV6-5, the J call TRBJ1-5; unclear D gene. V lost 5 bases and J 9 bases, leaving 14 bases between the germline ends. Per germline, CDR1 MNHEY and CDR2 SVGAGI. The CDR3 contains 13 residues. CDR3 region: CASSPEPRRPQHF. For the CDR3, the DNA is TGTGCCAGCAGTCCCGAGCCTAGGAGGCCCCAGCATTTT.

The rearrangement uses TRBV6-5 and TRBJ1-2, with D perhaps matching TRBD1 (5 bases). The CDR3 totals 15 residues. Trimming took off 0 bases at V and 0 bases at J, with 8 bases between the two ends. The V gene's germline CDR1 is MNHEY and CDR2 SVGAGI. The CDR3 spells CASSYSGHSNYGYTF. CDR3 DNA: TGTGCCAGCAGTTACTCCGGACACTCTAACTATGGCTACACCTTC.

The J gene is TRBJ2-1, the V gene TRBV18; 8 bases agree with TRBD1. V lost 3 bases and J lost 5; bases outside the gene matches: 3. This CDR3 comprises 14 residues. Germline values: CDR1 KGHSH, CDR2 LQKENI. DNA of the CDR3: TGTGCCAGCTCACCGGGACAGGTGAACAATGAGCAGTTCTTC. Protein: CASSPGQVNNEQFF. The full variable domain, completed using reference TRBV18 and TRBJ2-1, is NAGVMQNPRHLVRRRGQEARLRCSPMKGHSHVYWYRQLPEEGLKFMVYLQKENIIDESGMPKERFSAEFPKEGPSILRIQQVVRGDSAAYFCASSPGQVNNEQFFGPGTRLTVL.

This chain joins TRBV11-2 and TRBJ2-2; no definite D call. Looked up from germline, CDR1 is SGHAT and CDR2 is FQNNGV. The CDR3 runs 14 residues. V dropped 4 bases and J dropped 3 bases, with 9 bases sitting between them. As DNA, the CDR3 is TGTGCCAGCAGCTCTCAACAATACACCGGGGAGCTGTTTTTT. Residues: CASSSQQYTGELFF.

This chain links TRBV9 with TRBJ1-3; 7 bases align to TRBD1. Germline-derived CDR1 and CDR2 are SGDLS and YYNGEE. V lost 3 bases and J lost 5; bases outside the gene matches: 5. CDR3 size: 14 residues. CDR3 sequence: CASSDGQARNTIYF. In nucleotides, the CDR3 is TGTGCCAGCAGCGACGGACAGGCGCGAAACACCATATATTTT.

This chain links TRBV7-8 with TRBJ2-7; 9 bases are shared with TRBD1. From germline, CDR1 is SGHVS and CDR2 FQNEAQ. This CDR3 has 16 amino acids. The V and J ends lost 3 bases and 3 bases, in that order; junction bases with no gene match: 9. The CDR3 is CASSLNDRGKFYEQYF. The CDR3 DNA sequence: TGTGCCAGCAGCTTGAACGACAGGGGGAAGTTCTACGAGCAGTACTTC. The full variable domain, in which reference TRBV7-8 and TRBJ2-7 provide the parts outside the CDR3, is GAGVSQSPRYKVAKRGQDVALRCDPISGHVSLFWYQQALGQGPEFLTYFQNEAQLDKSGLPSDRFFAERPEGSVSTLKIQRTQQEDSAVYLCASSLNDRGKFYEQYFGPGTRLTVT.

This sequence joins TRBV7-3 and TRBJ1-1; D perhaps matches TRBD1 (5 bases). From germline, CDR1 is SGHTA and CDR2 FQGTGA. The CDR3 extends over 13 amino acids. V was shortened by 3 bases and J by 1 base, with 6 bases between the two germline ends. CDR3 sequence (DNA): TGTGCCAGCAGCTTTAGGGGGAACACTGAAGCTTTCTTT. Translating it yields CASSFRGNTEAFF.

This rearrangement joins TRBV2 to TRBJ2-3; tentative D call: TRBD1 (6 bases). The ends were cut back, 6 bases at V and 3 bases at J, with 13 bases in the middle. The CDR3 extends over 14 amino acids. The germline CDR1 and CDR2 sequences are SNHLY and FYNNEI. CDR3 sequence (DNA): TGTGCCAGCAGACGACAGGACCTAACAGATACGCAGTATTTT. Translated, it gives CASRRQDLTDTQYF.

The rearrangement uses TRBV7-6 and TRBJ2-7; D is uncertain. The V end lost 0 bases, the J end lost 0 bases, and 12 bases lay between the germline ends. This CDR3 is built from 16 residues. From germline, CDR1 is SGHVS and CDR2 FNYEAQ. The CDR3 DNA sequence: TGTGCCAGCAGCTTAGCGGCCAAGTCACCCTCCTACGAGCAGTACTTC. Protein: CASSLAAKSPSYEQYF.

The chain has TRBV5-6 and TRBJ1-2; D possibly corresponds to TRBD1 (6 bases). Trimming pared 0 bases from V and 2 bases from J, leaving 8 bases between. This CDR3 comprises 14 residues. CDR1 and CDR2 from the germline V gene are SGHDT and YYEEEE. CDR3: CASSLAGANYGYTF. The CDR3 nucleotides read TGTGCCAGCAGCTTGGCAGGGGCGAACTATGGCTACACCTTC.

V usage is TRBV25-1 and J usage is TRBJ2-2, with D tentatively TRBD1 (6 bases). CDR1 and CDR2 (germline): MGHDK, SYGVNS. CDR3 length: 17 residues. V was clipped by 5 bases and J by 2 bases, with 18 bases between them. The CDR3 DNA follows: TGTGCCAGCAGTCCGCTAGTGGGGGCCCCAAACACCGGGGAGCTGTTTTTT. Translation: CASSPLVGAPNTGELFF.

The CDR3 is CASSLGTNAGTQYF. The CDR3 DNA is TGTGCCAGCAGCTTAGGGACGAACGCGGGGACCCAGTACTTC. V is TRBV7-2 and J is TRBJ2-5; the D gene is possibly TRBD2 (5 bases). CDR3 length: 14 amino acids. Per germline, CDR1 SGHTA and CDR2 FQGNSA. V dropped 1 base and J dropped 7 bases, with 13 bases sitting between them.

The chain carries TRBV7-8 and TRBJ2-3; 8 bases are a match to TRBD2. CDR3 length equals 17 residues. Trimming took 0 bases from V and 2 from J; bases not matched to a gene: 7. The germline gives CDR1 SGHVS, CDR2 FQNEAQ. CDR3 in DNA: TGTGCCAGCAGCTTAGCGCGACTAGCGAAGCCCACAGATACGCAGTATTTT. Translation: CASSLARLAKPTDTQYF.

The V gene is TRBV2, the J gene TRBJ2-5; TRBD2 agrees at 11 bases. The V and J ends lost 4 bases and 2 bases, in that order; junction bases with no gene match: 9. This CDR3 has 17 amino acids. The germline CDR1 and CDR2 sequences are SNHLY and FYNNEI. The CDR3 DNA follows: TGTGCCAGCAGTGGAGGGATGGGACTAGCGGAACAAGAGACCCAGTACTTC. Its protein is CASSGGMGLAEQETQYF. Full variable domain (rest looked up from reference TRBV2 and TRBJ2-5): EPEVTQTPSHQVTQMGQEVILRCVPISNHLYFYWYRQILGQKVEFLVSFYNNEISEKSEIFDDQFSVERPDGSNFTLKIRSTKLEDSAMYFCASSGGMGLAEQETQYFGPGTRLLVL.

The CDR3 DNA is TGTGCCAGCAGCGTCGAGAGAGGGGGGGGGACCTACGAGCAGTACTTC. Amino acid sequence: CASSVERGGGTYEQYF. This rearrangement joins TRBV9 to TRBJ2-7; D might be TRBD2 (7 bases). Germline V gene sequence: CDR1 SGDLS, CDR2 YYNGEE. The CDR3 runs 16 residues. The V and J ends lost 2 bases and 2 bases respectively, with 17 bases between them.

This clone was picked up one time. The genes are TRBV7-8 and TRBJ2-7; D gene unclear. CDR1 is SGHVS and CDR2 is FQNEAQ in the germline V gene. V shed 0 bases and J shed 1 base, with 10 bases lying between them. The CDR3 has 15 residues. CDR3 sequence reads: CASSLALGRSYEQYF. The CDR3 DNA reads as TGTGCCAGCAGCTTAGCGCTGGGCAGGTCCTACGAGCAGTACTTC.

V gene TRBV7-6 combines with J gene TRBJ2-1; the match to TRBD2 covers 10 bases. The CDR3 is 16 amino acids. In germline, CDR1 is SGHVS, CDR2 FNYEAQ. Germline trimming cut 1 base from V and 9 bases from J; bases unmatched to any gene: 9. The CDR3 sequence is CASSLDRAGGPREQFF. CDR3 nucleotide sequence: TGTGCCAGCAGCTTAGATCGAGCGGGGGGGCCTCGTGAGCAGTTCTTC.

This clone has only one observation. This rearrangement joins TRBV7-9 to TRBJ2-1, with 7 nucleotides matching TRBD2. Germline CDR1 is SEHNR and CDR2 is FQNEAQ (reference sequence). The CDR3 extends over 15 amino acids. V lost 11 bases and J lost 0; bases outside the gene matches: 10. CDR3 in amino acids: CAGRGDYPSYNEQFF. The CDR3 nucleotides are TGTGCCGGCCGGGGGGACTACCCCTCCTACAATGAGCAGTTCTTC.

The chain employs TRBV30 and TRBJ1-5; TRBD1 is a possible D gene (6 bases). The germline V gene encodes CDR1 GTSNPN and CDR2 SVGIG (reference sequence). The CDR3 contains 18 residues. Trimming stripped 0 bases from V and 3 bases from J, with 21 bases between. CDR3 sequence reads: CAWSVRLGSGTFNQPQHF. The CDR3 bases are TGTGCCTGGAGTGTACGTCTTGGTAGTGGGACATTCAATCAGCCCCAGCATTTT.